Shown below are 21 T cell receptor beta chains from a single sample sequenced in a study of cytomegalovirus exposure and HLA in healthy donors. The data were produced by immunoSEQ multiplex PCR, yet TCRdb's version contains in-frame clones alone and is incomplete. This sample has 100,000 to 150,000 clones, with 89% found just once. The sequenced sample consisted of PBMCs. Receptors originate from a woman between 18 and 29 years old in good health and CMV-seronegative.

The table lists this clone with a count of one. This chain uses TRBV30 with TRBJ1-5, with no clear D. V gave up 5 bases and J gave up 2 bases, with 13 bases separating them. Germline V lookup: CDR1 GTSNPN, CDR2 SVGIG (reference sequence). There are 14 residues in the CDR3. The CDR3 sequence is CAWGSGGGNQPQHF. The DNA for the CDR3 is TGTGCCTGGGGGAGTGGCGGTGGCAATCAGCCCCAGCATTTT.

The chain uses TRBV5-1 and TRBJ1-6, with D tentatively TRBD1 (6 bases). There are 12 residues in the CDR3. V lost 0 bases and J lost 18, with 13 bases in between. The germline gives CDR1 SGHRS, CDR2 YFSETQ. The CDR3, as DNA: TGCGCCAGCAGCTTGGAGGGGGATCGGCCCCACTTT. Translated, it gives CASSLEGDRPHF.

The chain combines TRBV5-4 with TRBJ2-7; a possible D gene is TRBD2 (5 bases). CDR1 and CDR2 from the germline V gene are SGHNT and YYREEE (reference sequence). CDR3 length: 14 amino acids. Trimming took off 4 bases at V and 6 bases at J, with 17 bases between the two ends. CDR3 in amino acids: CASSGVGVEGEQYF. Here the CDR3 DNA reads TGTGCCAGCAGCGGTGTCGGGGTAGAGGGCGAGCAGTACTTC.

Here the CDR3 reads CATSRDERGTYNEQFF. CDR3 nucleotide sequence: TGTGCCACCAGCAGAGATGAGCGGGGGACCTACAATGAGCAGTTCTTC. The chain uses TRBV15 and TRBJ2-1; TRBD2 matches 8 bases. With 0 bases clipped from V and 2 bases from J, the junction kept 3 bases outside the gene matches. The CDR3 runs 16 residues. Germline V gene data show CDR1 as LNHNV and CDR2 as YYDKDF (reference sequence).

The genes are TRBV6-4 and TRBJ2-2, with TRBD1 matching over 8 bases. The germline V gene encodes CDR1 MRHNA and CDR2 SNTAGT. This CDR3 spans 14 amino acids. Trimming at V came to 9 bases and at J to 0 bases, leaving 3 bases not matched to a gene. CDR3 sequence reads: CASQQGANTGELFF. The CDR3 DNA is TGTGCCAGTCAACAGGGGGCGAACACCGGGGAGCTGTTTTTT.

The J gene is TRBJ2-7, the V gene TRBV5-1; 7 bases agree with TRBD1. The V segment lost 4 bases and the J segment 9 bases; nucleotides outside the gene matches: 13. This CDR3 has 14 amino acids. CDR1 is SGHRS, CDR2 YFSETQ, per germline. The CDR3 sequence is CASSGRDSSLGQYF. The CDR3 nucleotides are TGCGCCAGCAGCGGCCGGGACAGCAGCCTCGGGCAGTACTTC.

The chain employs TRBV18 and TRBJ1-5; maybe TRBD1 (5 bases). The CDR3 is 13 amino acids. The V gene lost 6 bases and the J gene lost 5 bases, with 11 bases spanning the gap. The germline V gene has CDR1 KGHSH and CDR2 LQKENI. The CDR3 here is CASSSGGDQPQHF. The CDR3 DNA follows: TGTGCCAGCTCCTCGGGGGGAGATCAGCCCCAGCATTTT.

The gene calls are TRBV5-6 and TRBJ1-6; D ambiguous. The CDR3 extends over 15 amino acids. Trimming shortened V by 0 bases and J by 0 bases, and 4 bases separated the two germline ends. Germline assignment: CDR1 SGHDT and CDR2 YYEEEE. The CDR3 DNA sequence: TGTGCCAGCAGCTTGGGGAGCTCCTATAATTCACCCCTCCACTTT. This sequence encodes CASSLGSSYNSPLHF.

The J gene is TRBJ2-2, the V gene TRBV5-1, with TRBD1 as a possible D gene (5 bases). Germline CDR1 reads SGHRS; CDR2 reads YFSETQ. V was cut by 6 bases and J by 3 bases, with 15 bases left in between. This CDR3 contains 15 residues. The CDR3 nucleotides read TGCGCCAGCACCCTATTGGGGCCGGACACCGGGGAGCTGTTTTTT. Residues: CASTLLGPDTGELFF. Full variable domain (rest looked up from reference TRBV5-1 and TRBJ2-2): KAGVTQTPRYLIKTRGQQVTLSCSPISGHRSVSWYQQTPGQGLQFLFEYFSETQRNKGNFPGRFSGRQFSNSRSEMNVSTLELGDSALYLCASTLLGPDTGELFFGEGSRLTVL.

J is TRBJ1-1 and V is TRBV30; D remains unclear. Trimming cost V 2 bases and J 0 bases, with 10 bases left between them. CDR1 is GTSNPN, CDR2 SVGIG, per germline (reference sequence). The CDR3 spans 14 residues. CDR3 sequence: CAWSMETVNTEAFF. The CDR3 DNA sequence: TGTGCCTGGAGTATGGAAACAGTGAACACTGAAGCTTTCTTT.

The rearrangement links TRBV4-1 to TRBJ2-5; 9 bases are shared with TRBD2. Germline assignment: CDR1 MGHRA and CDR2 YSYEKL. The CDR3 is made up of 14 amino acids. J gave up 5 bases and V 6 bases, and 7 bases lay outside the gene matches. CDR3 DNA: TGCGCCAGCAGTCAAACGGGGACTAGCGAGACCCAGTACTTC. Protein: CASSQTGTSETQYF.

The rearrangement uses TRBV4-1 and TRBJ1-2, with 7 bases fitting TRBD1. CDR3 length: 14 residues. With V trimmed by 4 bases and J by 8 bases, 10 bases remained unmatched. Germline assignment: CDR1 MGHRA and CDR2 YSYEKL. The CDR3 DNA reads as TGCGCCAGCAGCCTTACCGGACAGGATTACGGCTACACCTTC. The encoded protein is CASSLTGQDYGYTF.

The genes are TRBV19 and TRBJ2-6; no clear D. The germline CDR1 and CDR2 sequences are LNHDA and SQIVND (reference sequence). Trimming shortened V by 3 bases and J by 0 bases, and 15 bases separated the two germline ends. The CDR3 runs 18 residues. CDR3 region: CASSIRGGSSSGANVLTF. CDR3 bases: TGTGCCAGTAGTATCCGCGGCGGCTCAAGCTCTGGGGCCAACGTCCTGACTTTC.

V and J are TRBV6-5 and TRBJ1-1, with D unresolved. This CDR3 is 16 amino acids long. The V and J ends lost 0 bases and 2 bases respectively, with 13 bases between them. Germline CDR1 and CDR2: MNHEY and SVGAGI. The CDR3 region is CASSYSMARLNTEAFF. CDR3 coding DNA: TGTGCCAGCAGTTACTCGATGGCCAGGCTTAACACTGAAGCTTTCTTT.

The chain uses TRBV27 and TRBJ1-1; the match to TRBD1 covers 9 bases. Germline trimming cut 3 bases from V and 3 bases from J; bases unmatched to any gene: 5. The CDR3 contains 15 residues. Germline values: CDR1 MNHEY, CDR2 SMNVEV (reference sequence). CDR3 loop: CASSLGGQGHTEAFF. CDR3 bases: TGTGCCAGCAGTTTGGGCGGACAGGGGCACACTGAAGCTTTCTTT.

The J gene is TRBJ2-1, the V gene TRBV13; TRBD2 matches 7 bases. The CDR3 sequence is 14 residues long. With 3 bases clipped from V and 7 bases from J, the junction kept 6 bases outside the gene matches. Looked up from germline, CDR1 is PRHDT and CDR2 is FYEKMQ (reference sequence). Here the CDR3 DNA reads TGTGCCAGCAGCTTGTCCGGCGGGGGAAATGAGCAGTTCTTC. It encodes CASSLSGGGNEQFF.

The rearrangement joins TRBV2 to TRBJ2-3; TRBD1 agrees at 7 bases. Trimming at V came to 4 bases and at J to 0 bases, leaving 4 bases not matched to a gene. Germline values: CDR1 SNHLY, CDR2 FYNNEI. This CDR3 has 15 amino acids. The CDR3 region is CASSGQGASTDTQYF. The CDR3 DNA reads as TGTGCCAGCAGTGGACAGGGAGCTAGCACAGATACGCAGTATTTT.

The rearrangement links TRBV27 to TRBJ2-5, with 9 positions matching TRBD2. CDR3 length: 13 amino acids. The ends lost 4 bases at V and 9 bases at J; junction bases unmatched: 6. In germline, CDR1 is MNHEY, CDR2 SMNVEV (reference sequence). CDR3 residues: CASSWGTSFPQYF. The CDR3, as DNA: TGTGCCAGCAGTTGGGGGACTAGCTTTCCCCAGTACTTC.

This clone was seen just once. The CDR3, as DNA: TGTGCCAGCAGCCGGGACATCACCTACGAGCAGTACTTC. Its protein is CASSRDITYEQYF. The gene calls are TRBV13 and TRBJ2-7, with D maybe TRBD1 (6 bases). The V gene lost 5 bases and the J gene lost 2 bases, with 10 bases spanning the gap. Looked up from germline, CDR1 is PRHDT and CDR2 is FYEKMQ (reference sequence). This CDR3 is 13 amino acids long.

The rearrangement joins TRBV19 to TRBJ1-1; no clear D. The V end lost 5 bases, the J end lost 6 bases, and 19 bases lay between the germline ends. CDR3 length: 15 amino acids. From germline, CDR1 is LNHDA and CDR2 SQIVND (reference sequence). The CDR3 reads CASSVPGGMEPEAFF. CDR3 DNA sequence: TGTGCCAGTAGTGTACCGGGAGGGATGGAACCTGAAGCTTTCTTT.

The chain is built from TRBV4-3 and TRBJ2-1; unclear D gene. The CDR3 sequence is 15 residues long. Germline V CDR1 and CDR2: LGHNA, YSLEER. V lost 6 bases and J 2 bases, leaving 14 bases between the germline ends. The CDR3 nucleotides read TGCGCCAGCAGGCCAAGAACGGGTGCCTACAATGAGCAGTTCTTC. This gives the protein CASRPRTGAYNEQFF.